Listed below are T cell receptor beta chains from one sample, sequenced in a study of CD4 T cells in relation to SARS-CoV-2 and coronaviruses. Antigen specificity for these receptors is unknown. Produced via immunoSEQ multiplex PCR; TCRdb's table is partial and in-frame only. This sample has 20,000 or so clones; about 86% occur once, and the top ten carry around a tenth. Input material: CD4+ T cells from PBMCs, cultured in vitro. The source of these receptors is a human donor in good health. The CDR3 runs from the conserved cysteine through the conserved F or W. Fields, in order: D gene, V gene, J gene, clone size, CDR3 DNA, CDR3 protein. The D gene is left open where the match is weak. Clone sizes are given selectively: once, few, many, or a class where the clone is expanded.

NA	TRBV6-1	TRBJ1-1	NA	TGTGCCAGCAGTGAACGGCAGGCTGAAGCTTTCTTT	CASSERQAEAFF
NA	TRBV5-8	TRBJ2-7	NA	TGTGCCAGCAGCTTCGACAGGGGAGGGCCCTACGAGCAGTACTTC	CASSFDRGGPYEQYF
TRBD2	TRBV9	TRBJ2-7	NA	TGTGCCAGCAGCCCCCGGGATAGCGGGGACTACGAGCAGTACTTC	CASSPRDSGDYEQYF
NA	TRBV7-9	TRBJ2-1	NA	TGTGCCAGCACCCGCCTGGCGGGAAGGGCCAATGAGCAGTTCTTC	CASTRLAGRANEQFF
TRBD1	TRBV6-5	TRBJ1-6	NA	TGTGCCAGCCGGACAGGCGGCTCACCCCTCCACTTT	CASRTGGSPLHF
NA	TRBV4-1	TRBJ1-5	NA	TGCGCCAGCAGCCAACCTAGCCCTACCCAGGGCAATCAGCCCCAGCATTTT	CASSQPSPTQGNQPQHF
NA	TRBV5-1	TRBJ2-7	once	TGCGCCAGCACCACCCCGGGCAAGGGGTACGAGCAGTACTTC	CASTTPGKGYEQYF
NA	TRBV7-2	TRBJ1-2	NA	TGTGCCAGCAGCTCCGGGCCATTCGGTGGCTACACCTTC	CASSSGPFGGYTF
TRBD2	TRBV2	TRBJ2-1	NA	TGTGCCAGCACGGGGTCTAGCGGGGGGGCTGGTGAGCAGTTCTTC	CASTGSSGGAGEQFF
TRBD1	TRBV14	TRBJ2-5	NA	TGTGCCAGCAGCCCCGGGGCAGGGGGCCTCGAGACCCAGTACTTC	CASSPGAGGLETQYF
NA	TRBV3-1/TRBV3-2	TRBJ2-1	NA	TGTGCCAGCAGCCAAGACTTTGGCCAGAACTACAATGAGCAGTTCTTC	CASSQDFGQNYNEQFF
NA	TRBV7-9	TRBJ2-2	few	TGTGCCAGCAGCTCGACTAGTCCCGGGGAGCTGTTTTTT	CASSSTSPGELFF
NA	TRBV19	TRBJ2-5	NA	TGTGCCAGCTCTAGACAGTATCAAGAGACCCAGTACTTC	CASSRQYQETQYF
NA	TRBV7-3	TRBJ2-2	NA	TGTGCCAGCAGCTCAGGTCCCACCGGGGAGCTGTTTTTT	CASSSGPTGELFF
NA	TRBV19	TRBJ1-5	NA	TGTGCCAGTAGTACAGGGGACTTGATACAGCCCCAGCATTTT	CASSTGDLIQPQHF
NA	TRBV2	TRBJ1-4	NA	TGTGCCAGCAGGGAGATCGCTAATGAAAAACTGTTTTTT	CASREIANEKLFF
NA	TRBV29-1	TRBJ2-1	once	TGCAGCGTTGAAGAAAGGTTAGCGAGAAAAAATGAGCAGTTCTTC	CSVEERLARKNEQFF
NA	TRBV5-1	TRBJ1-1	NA	TGCGCCAGCAGCTTGGACGCCTTGGGGACTGAAGCTTTCTTT	CASSLDALGTEAFF
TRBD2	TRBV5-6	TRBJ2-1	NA	TGTGCCAGCAGCTTACTAGCGGGAGTTTCCAATGAGCAGTTCTTC	CASSLLAGVSNEQFF
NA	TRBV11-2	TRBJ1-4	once	TGTGCCAGCAGCAGCACCCTTAATGAAAAACTGTTTTTT	CASSSTLNEKLFF
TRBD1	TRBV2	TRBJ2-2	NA	TGTGCCAGCAGGGACAGGGCCACCGGGGAGCTGTTTTTT	CASRDRATGELFF
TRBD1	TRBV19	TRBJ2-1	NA	TGTGCCAGTAGTATAATGGGACAGGGGAATGAGCAGTTCTTC	CASSIMGQGNEQFF
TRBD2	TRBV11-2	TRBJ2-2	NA	TGTGCCAGCAGCTTGACTAGCGGGGGGACGAACACCGGGGAGCTGTTTTTT	CASSLTSGGTNTGELFF
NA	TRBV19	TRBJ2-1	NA	TGTGCCAGTAGTATAGCGGCGCGTTCCTACAATGAGCAGTTCTTC	CASSIAARSYNEQFF
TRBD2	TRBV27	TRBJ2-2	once	TGTGCCAGCAGTCCATCCTGGGCGGTAGCGGGGGCCACCGGGGAGCTGTTTTTT	CASSPSWAVAGATGELFF
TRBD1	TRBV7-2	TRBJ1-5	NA	TGTGCCAGCAGCTCCAGGGGGGGGAGCAATCAGCCCCAGCATTTT	CASSSRGGSNQPQHF
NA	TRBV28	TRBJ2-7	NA	TGTGCCAGCAGCCCACCGAAAAGGGGTCCTACCTACGAGCAGTACTTC	CASSPPKRGPTYEQYF
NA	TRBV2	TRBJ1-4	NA	TGTGCCAGCAGTCCTAGGACGACTAATGAAAAACTGTTTTTT	CASSPRTTNEKLFF
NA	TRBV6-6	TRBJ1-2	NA	TGTGCCAGCAGCCTAGAAGGGCCGGTTAGTGGCTACACCTTC	CASSLEGPVSGYTF
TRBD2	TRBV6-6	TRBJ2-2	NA	TGTGCCAGCGGACTAGCGGGAGGCACCGGGGAGCTGTTTTTT	CASGLAGGTGELFF
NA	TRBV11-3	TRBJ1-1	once	TGTGCCAGCAGCTTAGGCTACAGGGATACTGAAGCTTTCTTT	CASSLGYRDTEAFF
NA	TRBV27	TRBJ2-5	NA	TGTGCCAGCAGCAACCGCCTCCGGGACTCACAAGAGACCCAGTACTTC	CASSNRLRDSQETQYF
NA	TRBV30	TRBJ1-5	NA	TGTGCCTGGACGGGCGGAATCAATCAGCCCCAGCATTTT	CAWTGGINQPQHF
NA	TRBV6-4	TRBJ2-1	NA	TGTGCCAGCAGTGACGGGAACAATAATGAGCAGTTCTTC	CASSDGNNNEQFF
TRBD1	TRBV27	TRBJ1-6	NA	TGTGCCAGCAGTCCCAGGACAGGGTCACCCCTCCACTTT	CASSPRTGSPLHF
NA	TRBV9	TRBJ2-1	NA	TGTGCCAGCAGCGTATACCCTAACTCCTACAATGAGCAGTTCTTC	CASSVYPNSYNEQFF
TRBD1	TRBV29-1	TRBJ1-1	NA	TGCAGCGCGGTGGGACAGGGCAAAGGAGGAACTGAAGCTTTCTTT	CSAVGQGKGGTEAFF
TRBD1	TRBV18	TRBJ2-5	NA	TGTGCCAGCTCACCATCGGTGACAGGGAAGACCCAGTACTTC	CASSPSVTGKTQYF
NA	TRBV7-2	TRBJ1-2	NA	TGTGCCAGCAGCTTAGAGTTCCGGGGCAGGGAGTATGGCTACACCTTC	CASSLEFRGREYGYTF
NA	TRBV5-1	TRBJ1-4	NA	TGCGCCAGCAGCTTGGCTTGGCCGGGTGAAAAACTGTTTTTT	CASSLAWPGEKLFF
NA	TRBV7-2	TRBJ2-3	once	TGTGCCAGCAGCCTAAGCGTGGGGACTAGCACAGATACGCAGTATTTT	CASSLSVGTSTDTQYF
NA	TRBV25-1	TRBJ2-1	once	TGTGCCAGCAAAGGTGGAGCGGCCCCACAGTTCTTC	CASKGGAAPQFF
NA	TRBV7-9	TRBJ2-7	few	TGTGCCAGCAGTCCCAGGGGCTCTAGCTCCTACGAGCAGTACTTC	CASSPRGSSSYEQYF
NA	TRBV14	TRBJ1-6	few	TGTGCCAGCAGCCCGTCTCATAATTCACCCCTCCACTTT	CASSPSHNSPLHF
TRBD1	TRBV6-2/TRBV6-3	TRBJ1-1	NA	TGTGCCAGCAGTTACGTTCTTTCACAGGGGATGGGGGACACTGAAGCTTTCTTT	CASSYVLSQGMGDTEAFF
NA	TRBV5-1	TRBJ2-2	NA	TGCGCCAGCAGCTTCCTGACAGTGAACACCGGGGAGCTGTTTTTT	CASSFLTVNTGELFF
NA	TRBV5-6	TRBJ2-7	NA	TGTGCCAGCAGCTTCGGACTCTCCTACGAGCAGTACTTC	CASSFGLSYEQYF
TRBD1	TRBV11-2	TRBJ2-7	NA	TGTGCCAGCAGCTTAGCGATGACAGGGGTATACGAGCAGTACTTC	CASSLAMTGVYEQYF
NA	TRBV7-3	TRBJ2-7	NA	TGTGCCAGCAGCCCCGGAGGGGGCTACGAGCAGTACTTC	CASSPGGGYEQYF
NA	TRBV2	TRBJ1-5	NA	TGTGCCAGCAGTGACTATAGCAATCAGCCCCAGCATTTT	CASSDYSNQPQHF
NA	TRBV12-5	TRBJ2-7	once	TGTGCTAGTGGGGGGGGCGACTCCCTTTACGAGCAGTACTTC	CASGGGDSLYEQYF
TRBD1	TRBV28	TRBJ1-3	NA	TGTGCCAGCAGTCTCGGACAGGGACTCAGGGGAAACACCATATATTTT	CASSLGQGLRGNTIYF
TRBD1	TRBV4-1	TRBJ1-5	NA	TGCGCCAGCAGCCGGGACAGCGAGTATCAGCCCCAGCATTTT	CASSRDSEYQPQHF
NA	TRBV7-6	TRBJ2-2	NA	TGTGCCAGCAGCTCATTCTCAACAGGGGGGGCCGGGGAGCTGTTTTTT	CASSSFSTGGAGELFF
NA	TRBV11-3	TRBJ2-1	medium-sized	TGTGCCAGCAGCTTAGAAAGGCTGGGTACGCAGTTCTTC	CASSLERLGTQFF
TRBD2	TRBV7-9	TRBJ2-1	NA	TGTGCCAGCAGCTTAGGGGGACTAGCGGGAGACAATGAGCAGTTCTTC	CASSLGGLAGDNEQFF
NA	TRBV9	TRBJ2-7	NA	TGTGCCAGCAGCGTTGCGTCTTTGGGCGGCGGGGAGCAGTACTTC	CASSVASLGGGEQYF
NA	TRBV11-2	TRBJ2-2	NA	TGTGCCAGCAGCTTAAGGCGGGTTGACACCGGGGAGCTGTTTTTT	CASSLRRVDTGELFF
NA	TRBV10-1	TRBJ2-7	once	TGCGCCAGCAGTGAGTCGTCTGGTGAAACCTACGAGCAGTACTTC	CASSESSGETYEQYF